These T cell receptor beta chains were read from a single sample in a study of PD-L1 blockade in urothelial cancer. Here immunoSEQ multiplex PCR was the method, and the copy in TCRdb shows in-frame clones only, minus some. Counted here are around 30,000 clones, 65% to 90% occurring once; the ten biggest clones make up 2% to 2.5%. The sample here was PBMCs, taken around atezolizumab (anti-PD-L1) treatment. The receptor source for this set is a man aged 50-59 years with urothelial cancer. Both conserved end residues are part of each CDR3. A D gene is named only where the DNA matches it firmly. Size values are once, few and many counts, or a class for expanded clones, and some rows have none.

D gene | J gene | V gene | clone size | CDR3 protein | CDR3 DNA
- | TRBJ1-3 | TRBV6-1 | - | CASSRDFASGNTIYF | TGTGCCAGCAGTAGAGATTTCGCCTCTGGAAACACCATATATTTT
- | TRBJ2-2 | TRBV2 | - | CASSRGGELFF | TGTGCCAGCAGCAGGGGCGGGGAGCTGTTTTTT
TRBD2 | TRBJ2-1 | TRBV11-2 | few | CASSYRLAGATFPYDEQFF | TGTGCCAGCAGCTACCGACTAGCGGGGGCTACCTTCCCTTACGATGAGCAGTTCTTC
TRBD2 | TRBJ2-3 | TRBV6-6 | - | CASRRSGVHTDTQYF | TGTGCCAGCAGGAGAAGCGGGGTTCACACAGATACGCAGTATTTT
- | TRBJ2-3 | TRBV5-5 | - | CASSRLRGGTDTQYF | TGTGCCAGCAGCCGACTTCGCGGCGGCACAGATACGCAGTATTTT
- | TRBJ1-5 | TRBV5-1 | - | CASSLEGELGQPQHF | TGCGCCAGCAGCTTGGAGGGAGAACTTGGGCAGCCCCAGCATTTT
- | TRBJ2-3 | TRBV19 | - | CASSITRLTTDTQYF | TGTGCCAGTAGTATAACTCGACTCACCACAGATACGCAGTATTTT
- | TRBJ1-2 | TRBV4-2 | - | CASSQLTSSYGYTF | TGTGCCAGCAGCCAATTGACTAGCAGCTATGGCTACACCTTC
- | TRBJ1-3 | TRBV6-1 | - | CASSEAGGRGALGNTIYF | TGTGCCAGCAGTGAAGCTGGGGGGCGGGGGGCGCTTGGAAACACCATATATTTT
- | TRBJ2-1 | TRBV29-1 | - | CSVGLLVDEQFF | TGCAGCGTTGGACTCTTGGTTGATGAGCAGTTCTTC
TRBD2 | TRBJ2-3 | TRBV7-2 | - | CASSTTSGDGLYTQYF | TGTGCCAGCAGCACTACTAGCGGGGACGGCTTGTATACGCAGTATTTT
- | TRBJ1-1 | TRBV5-5 | - | CASSPVGVKAEAFF | TGTGCCAGCTCCCCGGTCGGGGTTAAGGCTGAAGCTTTCTTT
- | TRBJ1-3 | TRBV5-4 | - | CASSLGSGSGNTIYF | TGTGCCAGCAGCTTGGGGTCAGGCTCTGGAAACACCATATATTTT
- | TRBJ1-1 | TRBV2 | few | CASSRGQNTEAFF | TGTGCCAGCAGTAGGGGACAGAACACTGAAGCTTTCTTT
TRBD2 | TRBJ2-7 | TRBV29-1 | - | CSVESGSPYEQYF | TGCAGCGTGGAAAGCGGGAGCCCCTACGAGCAGTACTTC
- | TRBJ2-3 | TRBV6-5 | once | CASAASYSTDTQYF | TGTGCCAGCGCCGCTAGTTATAGCACAGATACGCAGTATTTT
TRBD1 | TRBJ2-3 | TRBV6-5 | - | CASRKQGSTDTQYF | TGTGCCAGCAGGAAACAGGGGAGCACAGATACGCAGTATTTT
TRBD2 | TRBJ2-3 | TRBV5-8 | - | CASSPSGRATDTQYF | TGTGCCAGCAGCCCTAGCGGGAGGGCGACAGATACGCAGTATTTT
TRBD1 | TRBJ1-5 | TRBV19 | - | CASSWTGKQPQHF | TGTGCCAGTAGTTGGACAGGGAAACAGCCCCAGCATTTT
- | TRBJ1-2 | TRBV6-1 | few | CASSDTERPDRRYGYTF | TGTGCCAGCAGTGATACGGAGAGACCTGATAGACGCTATGGCTACACCTTC
TRBD1 | TRBJ1-1 | TRBV27 | - | CASTTGANTEAFF | TGTGCCAGCACCACAGGGGCGAACACTGAAGCTTTCTTT
- | TRBJ2-7 | TRBV15 | - | CATSSRVLVAGEQYF | TGTGCCACCAGCAGCCGAGTCCTGGTCGCGGGGGAGCAGTACTTC
- | TRBJ1-3 | TRBV28 | - | CAAGDSGNTIYF | TGTGCCGCAGGGGATAGTGGAAACACCATATATTTT
- | TRBJ1-4 | TRBV23-1 | - | CASSQLGPAANEKLFF | TGCGCCAGCAGTCAATTGGGCCCGGCAGCTAATGAAAAACTGTTTTTT
- | TRBJ1-3 | TRBV18 | - | CASSLDRNGNTIYF | TGTGCCAGCTCGCTCGACAGGAATGGAAACACCATATATTTT
TRBD1 | TRBJ1-3 | TRBV2 | - | CASRGQLSGNTIYF | TGTGCCAGCCGGGGACAGCTCTCTGGAAACACCATATATTTT
- | TRBJ1-1 | TRBV7-9 | - | CASSLTSNTEAFF | TGTGCCAGCAGCTTAACTTCGAACACTGAAGCTTTCTTT
- | TRBJ1-2 | TRBV18 | - | CASSPTGKDGYTF | TGTGCCAGCTCACCAACCGGGAAAGATGGCTACACCTTC
TRBD1 | TRBJ1-1 | TRBV29-1 | - | CSVVSGGLNTEAFF | TGCAGCGTTGTGTCAGGGGGCTTAAACACTGAAGCTTTCTTT
TRBD2 | TRBJ2-2 | TRBV28 | once | CASSRVAGFTGELFF | TGTGCCAGCAGTCGGGTAGCGGGGTTCACCGGGGAGCTGTTTTTT
- | TRBJ2-1 | TRBV11-2 | - | CASSYRWGGDEQFF | TGTGCCAGCAGCTACCGGTGGGGGGGCGATGAGCAGTTCTTC
- | TRBJ2-1 | TRBV19 | - | CASSKPIHNEQFF | TGTGCCAGTAGTAAGCCTATTCACAATGAGCAGTTCTTC
- | TRBJ1-6 | TRBV6-5 | - | CASSYGRGNSPLHF | TGTGCCAGCAGTTACGGTCGGGGTAATTCACCCCTCCACTTT
TRBD1 | TRBJ1-3 | TRBV4-2 | - | CASQQGAGGNTIYF | TGTGCCTCACAACAGGGGGCTGGTGGAAACACCATATATTTT
- | TRBJ1-3 | TRBV7-9 | - | CASSHRAGGQSSGNTIYF | TGTGCCAGCAGCCATAGGGCGGGAGGACAGAGCTCTGGAAACACCATATATTTT
- | TRBJ1-2 | TRBV18 | - | CASSPLQDSQGTF | TGTGCCAGCTCACCACTTCAGGACAGTCAAGGAACCTTC
- | TRBJ1-1 | TRBV5-8 | once | CASSLLGVNTEAFF | TGTGCCAGCAGCTTGCTAGGAGTGAACACTGAAGCTTTCTTT
- | TRBJ1-3 | TRBV25-1 | - | CASTPRGSGNTIYF | TGTGCCAGCACCCCCAGGGGCTCTGGAAACACCATATATTTT
- | TRBJ1-4 | TRBV9 | - | CASSVSATNEKLFF | TGTGCCAGCAGCGTCTCTGCAACTAATGAAAAACTGTTTTTT
TRBD2 | TRBJ2-1 | TRBV13 | - | CASSLGGTSRNEQFF | TGTGCCAGCAGCTTAGGCGGGACTAGTAGAAATGAGCAGTTCTTC
- | TRBJ1-5 | TRBV28 | - | CASSLRLNGNQPQHF | TGTGCCAGCAGTTTACGACTGAACGGCAATCAGCCCCAGCATTTT
- | TRBJ2-1 | TRBV7-2 | - | CATRVRDEQFF | TGTGCCACCCGGGTGAGGGATGAGCAGTTCTTC
- | TRBJ2-3 | TRBV4-1 | - | CASSQRIAGRVADTQYF | TGCGCCAGCAGCCAACGCATCGCGGGGCGGGTCGCAGATACGCAGTATTTT
- | TRBJ1-1 | TRBV2 | once | CASSGTAAGTEAFF | TGTGCCAGCAGTGGGACCGCCGCGGGCACTGAAGCTTTCTTT
- | TRBJ2-5 | TRBV18 | once | CASSHKETQYF | TGTGCCAGCTCCCACAAAGAGACCCAGTACTTC
TRBD1 | TRBJ1-6 | TRBV9 | once | CASSPSPDRGNSPLHF | TGTGCCAGCAGCCCAAGTCCCGACAGGGGGAATTCACCCCTCCACTTT
- | TRBJ1-1 | TRBV29-1 | - | CSVQTGIEAFF | TGCAGTGTCCAGACAGGAATTGAAGCTTTCTTT
- | TRBJ2-5 | TRBV7-3 | - | CASSLERGSETQYF | TGTGCCAGCAGCTTAGAAAGAGGGAGTGAGACCCAGTACTTC
TRBD1 | TRBJ1-1 | TRBV6-5 | - | CASSEDRVVTEAFF | TGTGCCAGCAGTGAGGACAGGGTTGTCACTGAAGCTTTCTTT
- | TRBJ2-7 | TRBV9 | - | CASSVASPSYEQYF | TGTGCCAGCAGCGTAGCTAGCCCAAGCTACGAGCAGTACTTC
TRBD1 | TRBJ1-2 | TRBV28 | - | CASRTGVQDGYTF | TGTGCCAGCAGAACAGGGGTGCAGGATGGCTACACCTTC
- | TRBJ1-4 | TRBV5-4 | - | CASSLGRGGLGEKLFF | TGTGCCAGCAGCTTGGGCCGGGGGGGGTTGGGTGAAAAACTGTTTTTT
- | TRBJ1-2 | TRBV30 | - | CACHRANYGYTF | TGTGCCTGCCACAGGGCTAACTATGGCTACACCTTC
- | TRBJ1-1 | TRBV11-2 | - | CASSRVTGVLTEAFF | TGTGCCAGCAGCCGGGTCACAGGCGTCCTGACTGAAGCTTTCTTT
- | TRBJ1-2 | TRBV16 | - | CASSQLRTAGYTF | TGTGCCAGCAGCCAACTACGGACTGCTGGCTACACCTTC
TRBD2 | TRBJ2-6 | TRBV4-1 | - | CASSRGGIITGANVLTF | TGCGCCAGCAGCCGGGGGGGGATAATCACTGGGGCCAACGTCCTGACTTTC